These 10 T cell receptor beta chains came from one sample sequenced in a study of cytomegalovirus exposure and HLA in healthy donors. The PCR had 60 Vbeta and 13 Jbeta primers. Assay: immunoSEQ multiplex PCR; the TCRdb copy retains only in-frame clones and omits some. This table holds roughly 150,000 clones, more than 75% found once. Sequenced input: PBMCs. All receptors come from a man younger than 40 in good health and CMV-seronegative.

J is TRBJ2-5 and V is TRBV10-2; D is uncertain. V lost 3 bases and J 4 bases, leaving 12 bases between the germline ends. From germline, CDR1 is WSHSY and CDR2 SAAADI. This CDR3 is built from 14 residues. The CDR3 sequence is CASSDLTPGETQYF. The DNA of the CDR3 is TGCGCCAGCAGTGACTTAACCCCGGGAGAGACCCAGTACTTC.

The V call is TRBV30, the J call TRBJ2-7, with a tentative D call TRBD2 (6 bases). V lost 3 bases to trimming and J lost 7 bases, with 16 bases between them. The CDR3 is 13 amino acids. Germline V gene data show CDR1 as GTSNPN and CDR2 as SVGIG (reference sequence). The CDR3 sequence: CAWSGGSAREQYF. CDR3 coding DNA: TGTGCCTGGAGCGGGGGATCAGCGCGGGAGCAGTACTTC.

The J gene is TRBJ2-1, the V gene TRBV27, with 9 bases fitting TRBD2. Germline lookup yields CDR1 MNHEY and CDR2 SMNVEV (reference sequence). This CDR3 spans 19 amino acids. Trimming cost V 1 base and J 5 bases; bases outside gene matches: 15. The CDR3 DNA sequence: TGTGCCAGCAGTTTATACCCTAGCGGGATTTCGTTAATCAACAATGAGCAGTTCTTC. Translated: CASSLYPSGISLINNEQFF.

This clone was counted a single time. The rearrangement links TRBV28 to TRBJ2-1; 11 bases line up with TRBD2. V lost 10 bases and J lost 8; bases outside the gene matches: 13. CDR1 is MDHEN, CDR2 SYDVKM, per germline. The CDR3 sequence is 15 residues long. The CDR3 bases are TGTGCCATTACTAGCGGGAGTCTCGGGACAGATGAGCAGTTCTTC. It translates to CAITSGSLGTDEQFF.

The genes are TRBV6-5 and TRBJ1-2; D ambiguous. Germline V lookup: CDR1 MNHEY, CDR2 SVGAGI. V dropped 4 bases and J dropped 4 bases, with 13 bases sitting between them. The CDR3 loop spans 14 amino acids. The CDR3 bases are TGTGCCAGCAGTTTCCTGCGGGATACCTATGGCTACACCTTC. As protein: CASSFLRDTYGYTF.

J is TRBJ2-1 and V is TRBV27, with 7 nucleotides matching TRBD1. Losses at the gene ends were 0 bases for V and 7 bases for J; bases not matched to a gene: 15. The CDR3 consists of 18 residues. Germline assignment: CDR1 MNHEY and CDR2 SMNVEV (reference sequence). For the CDR3, the DNA is TGTGCCAGCAGTTTATCTGGGTGGGGGACAGAATTGACAAATGAGCAGTTCTTC. This translates into CASSLSGWGTELTNEQFF.

The chain employs TRBV9 and TRBJ1-5; D call uncertain. CDR1 and CDR2 (germline): SGDLS, YYNGEE. Trimming stripped 3 bases from V and 2 bases from J, with 12 bases between. The CDR3 is 15 residues long. The DNA for the CDR3 is TGTGCCAGCAGCGAGGAGGGTAGCGGCAATCAGCCCCAGCATTTT. This translates into CASSEEGSGNQPQHF. Based on the CDR3 plus reference TRBV9 and TRBJ1-5, the full variable domain is DSGVTQTPKHLITATGQRVTLRCSPRSGDLSVYWYQQSLDQGLQFLIQYYNGEERAKGNILERFSAQQFPDLHSELNLSSLELGDSALYFCASSEEGSGNQPQHFGDGTRLSIL.

Here the CDR3 reads CSVGGTSGRSYNEQFF. In nucleotides, the CDR3 is TGCAGCGTTGGGGGGACTAGCGGTCGCTCCTACAATGAGCAGTTCTTC. The genes are TRBV29-1 and TRBJ2-1, with 11 bases identical to TRBD2. Germline V lookup: CDR1 SQVTM, CDR2 ANQGSEA. V dropped 4 bases and J dropped 0; count of bases not matched to a gene: 5. The CDR3 sequence is 16 residues long.

The rearrangement joins TRBV5-1 to TRBJ2-5, with 11 bases identical to TRBD2. The CDR3 is 15 amino acids. CDR1 SGHRS and CDR2 YFSETQ come from the germline V gene. Trimming removed 3 bases from V and 2 bases from J; junction bases left unmatched: 3. CDR3 DNA sequence: TGCGCCAGCAGCTCAGGGACTAGCGGACAAGAGACCCAGTACTTC. Protein sequence: CASSSGTSGQETQYF.

In this sample, this clone turned up once. The chain carries TRBV7-9 and TRBJ1-5, with 9 positions matching TRBD1. Germline V lookup: CDR1 SEHNR, CDR2 FQNEAQ (reference sequence). The CDR3 spans 16 residues. The trim removed 1 base at V and 1 base at J, leaving 2 bases unmatched. The CDR3 is CASSLGDRASNQPQHF. The CDR3 DNA sequence: TGTGCCAGCAGCTTAGGGGACAGGGCAAGCAATCAGCCCCAGCATTTT. Full variable domain (missing parts from reference TRBV7-9 and TRBJ1-5): DTGVSQNPRHKITKRGQNVTFRCDPISEHNRLYWYRQTLGQGPEFLTYFQNEAQLEKSRLLSDRFSAERPKGSFSTLEIQRTEQGDSAMYLCASSLGDRASNQPQHFGDGTRLSIL.